This passage covers 13 T cell receptor beta chains from one sample sequenced in a study of beta chain features in type 1 diabetes. All of the isolated RNA was reverse transcribed, so expressed TCRB transcripts were sequenced. TCRdb's copy holds only in-frame clones and misses some; the assay was immunoSEQ multiplex PCR. The sample has under 300,000 clones, about 14% seen once. Overall study findings and caveats: TCRB CDR3s were moderately but significantly shorter in Type 1 diabetes patients in all four CD4+ subsets.

The antigens for these receptors are not known. Sequenced sample: naive CD4+ T cells from blood. These TCRs come from a man aged 30 to 39 with type 1 diabetes.

This clone came up a few times. This chain links TRBV4-1 with TRBJ2-1; 9 nucleotides match TRBD2. The CDR3 has 16 residues. The junction had 5 bases not matched to a gene; V was cut back by 0 bases and J by 5 bases. CDR1 and CDR2 from the germline V gene are MGHRA and YSYEKL. The CDR3 bases are TGCGCCAGCAGCCAAGAAAGGCTAGCGGGGAACAATGAGCAGTTCTTC. Translating gives CASSQERLAGNNEQFF.

A few counts support this clone. CDR3 protein: CASSQWGEGAFF. The CDR3 nucleotides read TGTGCCAGCAGTCAATGGGGGGAAGGGGCTTTCTTT. The rearrangement links TRBV2 to TRBJ1-1, with TRBD1 as a possible D gene (5 bases). V lost 5 bases and J 11 bases, leaving 15 bases between the germline ends. The germline gives CDR1 SNHLY, CDR2 FYNNEI. The length of the CDR3 is 12 residues.

This chain joins TRBV5-6 and TRBJ1-5, with TRBD1 identical over 7 bases. Germline CDR1 reads SGHDT; CDR2 reads YYEEEE. Unmatched junction bases numbered 10, after V lost 4 bases and J lost 3 bases. The CDR3 consists of 16 residues. CDR3 loop: CASSLSGQADNQPQHF. The CDR3 nucleotides are TGTGCCAGCAGCCTAAGTGGACAGGCGGACAATCAGCCCCAGCATTTT.

This clone was found a few times. The CDR3 loop is CSVEGPTSQETQYF. CDR3 DNA: TGCAGCGTTGAAGGACCTACTAGTCAAGAGACCCAGTACTTC. This sequence joins TRBV29-1 and TRBJ2-5, with D possibly being TRBD2 (5 bases). Trimming stripped 1 base from V and 2 bases from J, with 11 bases between. Germline V CDR1 and CDR2: SQVTM, ANQGSEA. This CDR3 spans 14 amino acids.

The chain carries TRBV6-5 and TRBJ2-7; 8 bases are a match to TRBD2. The CDR3 sequence is 14 residues long. CDR1 MNHEY and CDR2 SVGAGI come from the germline V gene. With V trimmed by 4 bases and J by 5 bases, 7 bases remained unmatched. The CDR3 here is CASSSIRGGHEQYF. In nucleotides, the CDR3 is TGTGCCAGCAGTTCTATCCGGGGGGGGCACGAGCAGTACTTC.

On this clone itself: One end of the junction is discordant with germline, which a read error may explain. The same CDR3 arises from other DNA sequences in this sample as well. This chain uses TRBV7-9 with TRBJ2-7, with TRBD1 matching 8 bases. CDR3 length: 13 amino acids. Per germline, CDR1 SEHNR and CDR2 FQNEAQ (reference sequence). As DNA, the CDR3 is TGTGCCAGCAGATCCGGGACAGGCTACGAGCAATACTTC. Residues: CASRSGTGYEQYF.

This clone came up a few times. This rearrangement joins TRBV6-6 to TRBJ2-7; possible D gene TRBD1, 5 bases. The V end was cut by 6 bases, the J end by 5 bases, with 14 bases between. This CDR3 region has 13 residues. Germline V gene lookup returns CDR1 MNHNY and CDR2 SVGAGI (reference sequence). CDR3 coding DNA: TGTGCCAGCAGCTTTAGACAGAGTCACGAGCAGTACTTC. It yields the protein CASSFRQSHEQYF.

In this sample, this clone turned up a few times. The V gene is TRBV30, the J gene TRBJ1-4; 7 bases are shared with TRBD1. CDR3 size: 13 residues. Germline loops: CDR1 GTSNPN, CDR2 SVGIG (reference sequence). V lost 5 bases to trimming and J lost 4 bases; unmatched junction nucleotides: 4. The CDR3 sequence is CAWEGQLNEKLFF. In DNA, the CDR3 is TGTGCCTGGGAGGGACAGCTTAATGAAAAACTGTTTTTT.

This clone was seen more than once but under ten times. This chain links TRBV11-2 with TRBJ2-1; 7 bases align to TRBD2. With 1 base clipped from V and 4 bases from J, the junction kept 7 bases outside the gene matches. The germline V gene has CDR1 SGHAT and CDR2 FQNNGV. This CDR3 has 16 amino acids. This CDR3 reads CASSLGERGAYNEQFF. In DNA, the CDR3 is TGTGCCAGCAGCTTAGGGGAGCGGGGAGCGTACAATGAGCAGTTCTTC. Full variable domain (rest looked up from reference TRBV11-2 and TRBJ2-1): EAGVAQSPRYKIIEKRQSVAFWCNPISGHATLYWYQQILGQGPKLLIQFQNNGVVDDSQLPKDRFSAERLKGVDSTLKIQPAKLEDSAVYLCASSLGERGAYNEQFFGPGTRLTVL.

This clone was observed a handful of times. This sequence joins TRBV7-9 and TRBJ2-5; weak D call: TRBD1 (5 bases). The end of the DNA aligns better with TRBJ2-7, so the J call may be wrong. This CDR3 contains 14 residues. From germline, CDR1 is SEHNR and CDR2 FQNEAQ (reference sequence). For the CDR3, the DNA is TGTGCCAGCAGCTTAGCAGGGGTTCAATACGAGCAGTACTTC. Translation gives CASSLAGVQYEQYF.

This clone was seen only a few times. The V call is TRBV2, the J call TRBJ1-2, with D perhaps TRBD1 (5 bases). V shed 7 bases and J shed 7 bases, with 10 bases lying between them. CDR3 length: 11 residues. Germline CDR1 reads SNHLY; CDR2 reads FYNNEI. CDR3: CASKAGGGYTF. The CDR3 region has the DNA TGTGCCAGCAAAGCCGGGGGTGGCTACACCTTC.

A few counts support this clone. The chain has TRBV19 and TRBJ2-1, with a possible D match to TRBD2 (7 bases). The V and J ends lost 11 bases and 0 bases respectively, with 20 bases between them. The CDR3 runs to 16 residues. Germline values: CDR1 LNHDA, CDR2 SQIVND (reference sequence). CDR3 bases: TGTGCCCAAAAGGGGGGGGTGGTGGGCTCCTACAATGAGCAGTTCTTC. The encoded protein is CAQKGGVVGSYNEQFF.

This clone was observed a few times. J is TRBJ1-1 and V is TRBV29-1; TRBD1 aligns across 7 bases. This CDR3 spans 13 amino acids. CDR1 and CDR2 (germline): SQVTM, ANQGSEA. V was clipped by 6 bases and J by 1 base; unmatched bases: 5. CDR3 DNA sequence: TGCAGCGTCCCGGGACAGAGGAACACTGAAGCTTTCTTT. This encodes CSVPGQRNTEAFF. Full variable domain (outside the CDR3, taken from reference TRBV29-1 and TRBJ1-1): SAVISQKPSRDICQRGTSLTIQCQVDSQVTMMFWYRQQPGQSLTLIATANQGSEATYESGFVIDKFPISRPNLTFSTLTVSNMSPEDSSIYLCSVPGQRNTEAFFGQGTRLTVV.